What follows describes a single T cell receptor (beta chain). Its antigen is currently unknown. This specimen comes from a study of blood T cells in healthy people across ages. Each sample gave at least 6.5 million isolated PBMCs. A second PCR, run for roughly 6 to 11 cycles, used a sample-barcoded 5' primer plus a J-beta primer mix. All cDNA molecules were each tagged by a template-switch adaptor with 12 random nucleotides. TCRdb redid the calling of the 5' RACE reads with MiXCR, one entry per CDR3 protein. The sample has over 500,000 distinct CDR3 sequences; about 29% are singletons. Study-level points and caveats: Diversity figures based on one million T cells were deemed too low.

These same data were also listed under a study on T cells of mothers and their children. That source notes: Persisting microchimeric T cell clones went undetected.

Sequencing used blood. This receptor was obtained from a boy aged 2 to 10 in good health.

CDR3 in amino acids: CASSAITGNTEAFF. CDR3 nucleotides: TGTGCCAGCAGCGCCATAACAGGGAACACTGAAGCTTTCTTT. The chain has TRBV9 and TRBJ1-1; perhaps TRBD1 as D (5 bases). Deletions cut 3 bases from V and 1 base from J, with 10 bases between. The CDR3 is 14 residues long. CDR1 and CDR2 (germline): SGDLS, YYNGEE.